These T cell receptor beta chains were read from a single sample in a study of cytomegalovirus exposure and HLA in healthy donors. Using immunoSEQ multiplex PCR, the repertoire was profiled, and TCRdb retains in-frame clones only, with some absent. The table shows about 150,000 clones, with about 75% occurring only once. The sample was PBMCs. These receptors came from a woman between 40 and 55 years old in good health and CMV-seronegative. CDR3s include the opening cysteine and the closing phenylalanine or tryptophan. A D gene is named only where the DNA matches it firmly. Clone size appears in some rows only: once, few, many, or a class for an expanded clone.

size | D | J | V | length | DNA | CDR3
NA | TRBD1 | TRBJ2-6 | TRBV19 | 14 | TGTGCCAGCGGACAGGTAGCTGGGGCCAACGTCCTGACTTTC | CASGQVAGANVLTF
NA | NA | TRBJ2-3 | TRBV7-3 | 14 | TGTGCCAGCAGCTTGGACAGAGCTACAGATACGCAGTATTTT | CASSLDRATDTQYF
NA | TRBD1 | TRBJ1-1 | TRBV5-1 | 15 | TGCGCCAGCAGCTTCACGAACAGGGGGCAGACTGAAGCTTTCTTT | CASSFTNRGQTEAFF
few | TRBD1 | TRBJ2-7 | TRBV7-8 | 14 | TGTGCCAGCAGCCCCCAGGGACAGTCCTACGAGCAGTACTTC | CASSPQGQSYEQYF
NA | TRBD2 | TRBJ2-2 | TRBV19 | 17 | TGTGCCAGTATCGGGACTAGCGGGGGGGGGTACACCGGGGAGCTGTTTTTT | CASIGTSGGGYTGELFF
once | NA | TRBJ1-5 | TRBV6-5 | 13 | TGTGCCAGCAGTCGCCAGGGGTGGGAAGCCCAGCATTTT | CASSRQGWEAQHF
NA | NA | TRBJ1-6 | TRBV7-9 | 14 | TGTGCCAGCAGCGAGGGTTTATTGAATTCACCCCTCCACTTT | CASSEGLLNSPLHF
NA | NA | TRBJ1-1 | TRBV7-2 | 15 | TGTGCCAGCAGCCCAAGCGGGACGCTCGGAGGTAAAGCTTTCTTT | CASSPSGTLGGKAFF
few | NA | TRBJ1-1 | TRBV29-1 | 13 | TGCAGCGTACGCTCTGGGGGGGACACTGAAGCTTTCTTT | CSVRSGGDTEAFF
NA | NA | TRBJ1-2 | TRBV18 | 13 | TGTGCCAGCTCACCCGCCAGGGACTATGGCTACACCTTC | CASSPARDYGYTF
many | TRBD1 | TRBJ1-5 | TRBV5-4 | 15 | TGTGCCAGCAGCATGGACAGGGGATTGGGTCAGCCCCAGCATTTT | CASSMDRGLGQPQHF
NA | NA | TRBJ1-2 | TRBV6-5 | 16 | TGTGCCAGCAGTTACTCTTCCGATGGTGGCTACTATGGCTACACCTTC | CASSYSSDGGYYGYTF
NA | TRBD1 | TRBJ2-1 | TRBV7-9 | 15 | TGTGCCAGCAGCCTCGGACAGGGGGGATACAATGAGCAGTTCTTC | CASSLGQGGYNEQFF
NA | TRBD2 | TRBJ2-2 | TRBV4-2 | 18 | TGTGCCAGCAGCCAAGTTTTTAGCGGGGGGGCAATCGCCGGGGAGCTGTTTTTT | CASSQVFSGGAIAGELFF
few | NA | TRBJ1-5 | TRBV6-1 | 13 | TGTGCCAGCACCAGCCTACAGAGCCAGCCCCAGCATTTT | CASTSLQSQPQHF
NA | NA | TRBJ1-2 | TRBV5-6 | 13 | TGTGCCAGCAGCCGGGTCGGGGTTGGCGGCTACACCTTC | CASSRVGVGGYTF
NA | NA | TRBJ1-1 | TRBV5-1 | 16 | TGCGCCAGCTCTGGCCGCGGGAACGGAGGGAGCACTGAAGCTTTCTTT | CASSGRGNGGSTEAFF
NA | NA | TRBJ2-4 | TRBV9 | 14 | TGTGCCAGCAGCGTAGAAGAAGCCCCAAACATTCAGTACTTC | CASSVEEAPNIQYF
NA | TRBD1 | TRBJ1-2 | TRBV29-1 | 18 | TGCAGCGTTGAAGATCGGCGGCAGGGGGAACTTCTGATCTATGGCTACACCTTC | CSVEDRRQGELLIYGYTF
few | TRBD1 | TRBJ1-1 | TRBV5-1 | 15 | TGCGCCAGCAGCCTACACGGGACAGAGAACACTGAAGCTTTCTTT | CASSLHGTENTEAFF
NA | NA | TRBJ2-1 | TRBV6-5 | 15 | TGTGCCAGCACGCCCCGGGGGACTCTCTACAATGAGCAGTTCTTC | CASTPRGTLYNEQFF
NA | TRBD2 | TRBJ2-5 | TRBV27 | 14 | TGTGCCAGCTCGACTAGCGGGCAACAGCAGACCCAGTACTTC | CASSTSGQQQTQYF
NA | TRBD2 | TRBJ2-3 | TRBV4-2 | 11 | TGTGCCAGCAGCCGAGGGGAGGGGCAGTATTTT | CASSRGEGQYF
NA | NA | TRBJ1-6 | TRBV18 | 17 | TGTGCCAGCTCACAGACGGGGCAGGGGAATGTTAATTCACCCCTCCACTTT | CASSQTGQGNVNSPLHF
NA | TRBD1 | TRBJ1-6 | TRBV9 | 15 | TGTGCCAGCAGCGCGGGGACAGGAAGGGCTTCACCCCTCCACTTT | CASSAGTGRASPLHF
NA | NA | TRBJ1-2 | TRBV21-1 | 15 | TGTGCCAGCAGCAAAGGGGACAGATCGAGTTATGGCTACACCTTC | CASSKGDRSSYGYTF
few | NA | TRBJ1-4 | TRBV28 | 16 | TGTGCCAGCAGTAAACCTTGGGGTAGAGGGAATGAAAAACTGTTTTTT | CASSKPWGRGNEKLFF
NA | NA | TRBJ1-1 | TRBV12-5 | 13 | TGTGCTAGTGGTTCGGGGGATCACGCTGAAGCTTTCTTT | CASGSGDHAEAFF
NA | TRBD2 | TRBJ2-3 | TRBV9 | 14 | TGTGCCAGCCAAGCTGCGGGGGGCACAGATACGCAGTATTTT | CASQAAGGTDTQYF
NA | TRBD1 | TRBJ2-7 | TRBV6-1 | 16 | TGTGCCAGCAGTGGGAGGGACAGGGTAAGCTCCTACGAGCAGTACTTC | CASSGRDRVSSYEQYF
NA | TRBD1 | TRBJ1-2 | TRBV7-9 | 14 | TGTGCCAGCAGCTCCCCACAGGGGAACTATGGCTACACCTTC | CASSSPQGNYGYTF
NA | TRBD1 | TRBJ1-1 | TRBV5-1 | 15 | TGCGCCAGCAGCTGGGACAGGGAAGGCGCGACTGAAGCTTTCTTT | CASSWDREGATEAFF
NA | NA | TRBJ1-3 | TRBV19 | 13 | TGTGCCAGTAGTATCCAGGGTGGAAACACCATATATTTT | CASSIQGGNTIYF
NA | NA | TRBJ2-7 | TRBV28 | 15 | TGTGCCAGCAGTTTACCGACAGATCGCTCCTACGAGCAGTACTTC | CASSLPTDRSYEQYF
NA | TRBD1 | TRBJ2-5 | TRBV29-1 | 13 | TGCAGCGTTGTTTGGGACAGACAAGAGACCCAGTACTTC | CSVVWDRQETQYF
NA | NA | TRBJ2-1 | TRBV4-3 | 13 | TGCGCCAGCAGCTCCTGGTCATCCGGTGAGCAGTTCTTC | CASSSWSSGEQFF
NA | NA | TRBJ1-2 | TRBV25-1 | 13 | TGTGCCAGCAGTGCCCCGGACAGAGTGGGCTACACCTTC | CASSAPDRVGYTF